Detailed here is one T cell receptor (beta chain). Its antigen is undetermined. The same CDR3 also results from other DNA sequences found in this sample. This sample was included in a study of shared clonotypes between healthy human individuals. Whole-study findings and limits: Sharing across several donors was seen in 4.5% to 5.5% of naive CD4 clonotypes. Despite large depth, sorted-subset datasets appeared incompletely sequenced.

Repertoires were generated with immunoSEQ multiplex PCR, while TCRdb's copy carries only in-frame clones and drops some. The table has 2.3 million or so clones, 85% to 95% seen once. The source of this sequence is a man aged 18-30 years in good health. Some clones in this sample may be carry-over from other donors' samples. Source material: naive CD4+ T cells from PBMCs. Subset: CD45RA+ positively selected.

The CDR3 is CASSFSSGNTIYF. The CDR3 DNA is TGCGCCAGCAGCTTTTCCTCTGGAAACACCATATATTTT. This sequence joins TRBV5-1 and TRBJ1-3; D gene uncertain. V shed 2 bases and J shed 0 bases, with 3 bases lying between them. From germline, CDR1 is SGHRS and CDR2 YFSETQ. The CDR3 sequence is 13 residues long. The entire variable domain, with the rest obtained from reference TRBV5-1 and TRBJ1-3, is as follows: KAGVTQTPRYLIKTRGQQVTLSCSPISGHRSVSWYQQTPGQGLQFLFEYFSETQRNKGNFPGRFSGRQFSNSRSEMNVSTLELGDSALYLCASSFSSGNTIYFGEGSWLTVV.